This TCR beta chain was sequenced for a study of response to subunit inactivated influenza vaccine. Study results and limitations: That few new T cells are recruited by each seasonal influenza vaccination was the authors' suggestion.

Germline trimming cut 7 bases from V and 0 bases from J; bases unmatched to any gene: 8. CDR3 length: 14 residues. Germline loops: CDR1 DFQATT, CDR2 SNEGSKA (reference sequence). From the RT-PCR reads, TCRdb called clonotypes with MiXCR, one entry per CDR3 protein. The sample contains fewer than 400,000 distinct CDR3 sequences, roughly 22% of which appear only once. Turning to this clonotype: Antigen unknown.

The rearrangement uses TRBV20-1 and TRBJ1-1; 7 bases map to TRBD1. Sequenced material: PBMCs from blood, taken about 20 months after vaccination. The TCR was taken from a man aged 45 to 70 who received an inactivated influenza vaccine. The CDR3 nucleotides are TGCAGTGTTTCTACAGGGGCACTGAACACTGAAGCTTTCTTT. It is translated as CSVSTGALNTEAFF.